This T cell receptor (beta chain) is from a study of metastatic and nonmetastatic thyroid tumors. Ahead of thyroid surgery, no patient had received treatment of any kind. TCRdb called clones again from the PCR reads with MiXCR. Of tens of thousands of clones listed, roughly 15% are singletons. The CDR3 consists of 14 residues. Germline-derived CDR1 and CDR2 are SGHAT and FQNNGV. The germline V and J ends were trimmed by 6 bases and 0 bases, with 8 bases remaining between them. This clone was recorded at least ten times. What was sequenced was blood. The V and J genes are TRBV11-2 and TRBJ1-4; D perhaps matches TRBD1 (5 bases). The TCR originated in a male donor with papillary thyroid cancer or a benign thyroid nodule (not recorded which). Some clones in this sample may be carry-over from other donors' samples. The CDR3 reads CASRQGPTNEKLFF. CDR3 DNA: TGTGCCAGCAGGCAGGGCCCAACTAATGAAAAACTGTTTTTT.